This TCR beta chain was obtained from a study of OX40 agonist ivuxolimab in advanced cancers. About the study as a whole: Ivuxolimab was an agonistic, fully human IgG2 monoclonal antibody directed against OX40 (CD134), a costimulatory receptor. Partial responses occurred in three dose-escalation patients: two with cutaneous melanoma and one with hepatocellular carcinoma. Peripheral TCRbeta sequencing aimed to test whether ivuxolimab altered TCR sequence diversity and caused clonal T-cell expansion. The dose-escalation cohort was about 87% male with a mean age of around 62 years, ranging from 23 to 79. Of the roughly 51 patients in dose escalation, around 20 had hepatocellular carcinoma, approximately 15 had melanoma, 9 had renal cell carcinoma and 9 had head and neck cancer. Prior anti-PD-1, anti-PD-L1 or anti-CTLA-4 therapy was permitted, and approximately 42% of dose-escalation patients had received checkpoint inhibitors. The paper covers the monotherapy dose-escalation part of the phase I ivuxolimab trial, which included N = 52 patients. Intravenous ivuxolimab was administered to patients every 2 weeks at six dose levels: 0.01, 0.1, 0.3, 1.5, 3 and 10 mg/kg.

Overall results and qualifications from the work: Low levels of normalized T-cell clonal expansion were also seen in some nonresponding patients. Partial responders in the 0.1-3.0 mg/kg groups had among the lowest normalized peripheral clonal expansion, especially among CD8+ T cells. On average, CD8+ T cells showed more expanded clones than CD4+ T cells after ivuxolimab. Clonal expansion of both CD4+ and CD8+ blood T cells was observed from baseline to week 6 at doses 0.1 to 3.0 mg/kg. The antigen specificity of the clonally expanded peripheral T cells was not determined.

Patients with a history of autoimmune disease or receiving systemic immunosuppression were excluded from the trial. In every dose cohort, peripheral blood was drawn for TCR sequencing at baseline, cycle 4 day 1, and cycle 7 day 1. Samples were obtained from an open-label, multicenter, first-in-human phase I dose-escalation trial of ivuxolimab. The trial enrolled adults with locally advanced or metastatic head and neck squamous cell, hepatocellular, melanoma or renal cell carcinoma. Before TCR sequencing, CD4+ T cells and CD8+ T cells were sorted from peripheral blood as separate populations. To sequence the TCRbeta CDR3 region, genomic DNA was isolated from the sorted cells. TCRbeta CDR3 regions were sequenced using the immunoSEQ Assay. Imported from immuneACCESS, the table was reduced by TCRdb to in-frame sequences with V and J called. These copies leave out some clones; in studies compared against another copy, an unresolved V gene accounts for under half, and the cause of the remainder is not known. This sample comprises 20,000 to 30,000 clones, roughly 85% of them detected only once. 30% to 35% of the sample rests with the top ten.

As encoded in the germline V gene, CDR1 is LGHNA while CDR2 is YSLEER. Relative to germline, V is missing 1 base and J is missing 5 bases, with 6 bases of the junction outside any gene match. From the cysteine through the phenylalanine, the CDR3 covers 15 amino acids. Just CDR3 DNA is preserved here, 45 bases in frame from base 1. Concerning this clone: The antigen this receptor binds is unknown. No qualities accompany the bases; no much larger clone lies one base away.

This sequence uses TRBV4-3 and TRBJ1-1, with 8 bases matching TRBD1. The receptor was isolated from an adult with an advanced solid tumor such as melanoma, head and neck, liver or kidney cancer. Sequencing used CD4+ or CD8+ T cells sorted from blood, obtained in a trial of the OX40 agonist ivuxolimab. The CDR3 protein is CASSQARGPWTEAFF. The DNA reads TGCGCCAGCAGCCAAGCCAGGGGGCCGTGGACTGAAGCTTTCTTT.